This paragraph reports one T cell receptor (beta chain). Trimming cost V 1 base and J 3 bases, with 16 bases left between them. CDR1 is LGHNA and CDR2 is YNFKEQ in the germline V gene. The CDR3 spans 17 residues. Source study methods: Estimation of nucleated cell counts was performed using reference gene primer amplification. The assay was immunoSEQ multiplex PCR, and TCRdb's table has in-frame clones only and misses some. V and J calls and clone size are given by that table; D and trimming were obtained from the DNA. In the table there are under 350,000 clones, 85% to 90% of which are singletons. The sample comes from a study of blood T cell repertoires in COVID-19. Study-level background: Samples came from the United States, Italy and Spain, spanning acute and convalescent COVID-19.

Clinical history reported by participants formed the basis on which cohorts were assigned. Two negative PCRs, clearance, or symptom resolution characterized the recovered Cohort 3 donors. The rearrangement uses TRBV4-2 and TRBJ1-3; D is uncertain. Sequencing input: PBMCs or T cells enriched from blood (not recorded which). The sequence came from a man aged 30 to 45 who had recovered from COVID-19. Written as DNA, the CDR3 is TGTGCCAGCAGCCAAGTTTTCGGGGAGCGGGGTGGAAACACCATATATTTT. It is translated as CASSQVFGERGGNTIYF.